This T cell receptor (beta chain) came from a study of T-cell reconstitution after alpha-beta-depleted transplantation in children. V was trimmed by 6 bases and J by 4 bases, leaving 19 bases between them. This CDR3 comprises 15 residues. Germline loops: CDR1 MNHNS, CDR2 SASEGT. This sample's TCRbeta library carried unique molecular identifier barcodes. From the PCR reads, TCRdb called clonotypes with MiXCR, one entry per CDR3 protein. The repertoire holds about 480,000 distinct CDR3 sequences, with about an eighth as singletons. This clonotype was observed a handful of times. This receptor was taken from a human donor who donated a stem cell graft to a child with combined immunodeficiency. Sequencing was performed on PBMCs from the stem cell graft donor, taken from the stem cell graft. This chain connects TRBV6-1 to TRBJ2-7; perhaps TRBD2 as D (6 bases). Here the CDR3 reads CASSRLWGGEYEQYF. The CDR3 DNA follows: TGTGCCAGCAGCCGCCTTTGGGGAGGAGAATACGAGCAGTACTTC.